This paragraph reports one TCR beta chain. Its cognate antigen is unknown. Trimming cost V 1 base and J 7 bases; bases outside gene matches: 4. Germline lookup yields CDR1 SGHNT and CDR2 YYREEE (reference sequence). The CDR3 length is 15 residues. The record originates from a study of long-term antiretroviral therapy in people with HIV. About the study: The oldest specimens predate the 2015 immediate-ART recommendation by about a decade. Study-level results: Adherence to ART, viral resistance and therapy changes lacked any data. Repertoire dominance by clones expanded before ART was seen at all time points. HIV repertoires covered narrower CDR3 length ranges than controls did.

It was version v3.0 of the immunoSEQ assay that was run at survey level. Here immunoSEQ multiplex PCR was the method, and the copy in TCRdb shows in-frame clones only, minus some. The repertoire includes some 40,000 clones, about 94% of them detected once, and less than 2.5% sits in the top ten. The sequence was collected from a man aged 25 to 40 with HIV. V gene TRBV5-4 combines with J gene TRBJ1-6; 8 nucleotides match TRBD1. Sequencing was performed on unsorted PBMCs, taken 9.2 years after starting antiretroviral therapy. The CDR3 protein is CASSLRTGTNSPLHF. The CDR3, as DNA: TGTGCCAGCAGCTTGCGGACAGGGACAAATTCACCCCTCCACTTT. The entire variable domain, with the rest obtained from reference TRBV5-4 and TRBJ1-6, is as follows: ETGVTQSPTHLIKTRGQQVTLRCSSQSGHNTVSWYQQALGQGPQFIFQYYREEENGRGNFPPRFSGLQFPNYSSELNVNALELDDSALYLCASSLRTGTNSPLHFGNGTRLTVT.